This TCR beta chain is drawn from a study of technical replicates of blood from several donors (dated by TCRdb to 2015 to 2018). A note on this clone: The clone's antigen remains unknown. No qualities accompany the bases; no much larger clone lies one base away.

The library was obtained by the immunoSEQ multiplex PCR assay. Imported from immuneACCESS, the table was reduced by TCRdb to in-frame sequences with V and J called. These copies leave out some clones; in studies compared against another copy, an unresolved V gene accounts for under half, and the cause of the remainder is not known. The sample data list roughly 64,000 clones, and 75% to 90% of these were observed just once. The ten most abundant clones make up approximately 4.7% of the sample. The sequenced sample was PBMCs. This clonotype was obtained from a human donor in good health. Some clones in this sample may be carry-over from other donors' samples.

The nucleotide sequence reads as follows: TGTGCCAGCTCACTTGACAGGTCCTACGAGCAGTACTTC. Translation gives CASSLDRSYEQYF. The rearrangement combines TRBV18 with TRBJ2-7; TRBD1 might be the D gene, on 6 matching bases. CDR1 and CDR2, per the germline V gene, are KGHSH and LQKENI. V is pared back by 4 bases and J by 1 base, with 8 bases lying between the germline termini. The CDR3 runs 13 residues from the cysteine to the phenylalanine. Of the read, only the CDR3 DNA is kept; its 39 bases are in frame from base 1.